This TCR beta chain stems from a study of regulatory T cells in long-lasting Graves disease. Time point indicated: newly diagnosed GD, antithyroid drugs for less than 3 months. The TCR library was made from RNA that had been extracted from PBMCs in TRIzol. This clonotype was recorded at least ten times. Libraries of TCR beta came from iRepertoire HTBI primers plus Arm-PCR of CDR3 regions. TCRdb ran MiXCR on the multiplex PCR reads and lists one entry per CDR3 protein. The data show about 540,000 distinct CDR3 sequences, roughly 13% seen once. Germline V gene lookup returns CDR1 SGHRS and CDR2 YFSETQ. The CDR3 extends over 13 amino acids. Trimming removed 1 base from V and 4 bases from J, with 9 bases in between. This sample also belongs to another study, concerning T cells in Graves' hyperthyroidism and ophthalmopathy. That source reports: Most clonotypes expanded in thyroid above 0.001 were likewise present in blood.

This specimen was peripheral blood mononuclear cells (PBMCs), taken at new diagnosis, from a patient treated with antithyroid drugs. This TCR was recovered from a man under 40 with Graves disease. This chain joins TRBV5-1 and TRBJ2-7, with D possibly called TRBD1 or TRBD2 (5 bases each). The CDR3 here is CASSLSREYEQYF. The DNA for the CDR3 is TGCGCCAGCAGCTTGAGCAGGGAGTACGAGCAGTACTTC.